The 22 T cell receptor beta chains below were found in one sample sequenced in a study of CD4 T cells in relation to SARS-CoV-2 and coronaviruses. Their recognized antigens are unknown. The repertoire was sequenced with immunoSEQ multiplex PCR; TCRdb's copy has only in-frame clones and lacks some. The top ten clones hold roughly 10% of a sample with around 24,000 clones, roughly 76% of them seen once. Unexposed donor CD4+ T cells date from about 2011-2018, before the COVID-19 pandemic. The cells were cultured for over eight days before CD4+ T cells were isolated. The specimen sequenced was CD4+ T cells from PBMCs, cultured in vitro. Receptor source: a human donor in good health.

Turning to this clone: One junction end disagrees with the germline gene, perhaps due to a read error. V usage is TRBV7-7 and J usage is TRBJ2-4; possibly TRBD2 for D (7 bases). The CDR3 covers 17 residues. CDR1 and CDR2 from the germline V gene are SSHAT and FNYEAQ (reference sequence). CDR3 in amino acids: CASSEGGLLAAKNIQYF. In DNA form, the CDR3 reads TGTGCTAGCAGCGAGGGGGGCCTACTAGCGGCCAAAAACATTCAGTACTTC.

The gene calls are TRBV6-8 and TRBJ2-3, with 10 positions matching TRBD2. The V and J ends lost 9 bases and 0 bases, in that order; junction bases with no gene match: 12. The germline CDR1 and CDR2 sequences are MNHGY and SAAAGT. This CDR3 comprises 17 residues. The CDR3 loop reads CARTERGGRSSTDTQYF. CDR3 DNA: TGTGCCAGGACCGAGCGGGGGGGTAGATCTAGCACAGATACGCAGTATTTT.

The chain employs TRBV9 and TRBJ2-1; D is unclear. Germline assignment: CDR1 SGDLS and CDR2 YYNGEE. The CDR3 consists of 16 residues. The V end was cut by 0 bases, the J end by 10 bases, with 20 bases between. In DNA, the CDR3 is TGTGCCAGCAGCGTAGCCCCCGAACTCCACCTTAACGAGCAGTTCTTC. It specifies CASSVAPELHLNEQFF.

The chain couples TRBV3-1 (or the pseudogene TRBV3-2) to TRBJ2-7; D may correspond to TRBD1 or TRBD2 (5 bases each). The V gene's germline CDR1 is LGHDT and CDR2 YNNKEL (reference sequence). Trimming removed 4 bases from V and 3 bases from J, with 10 bases in between. CDR3 length: 13 amino acids. The chain's CDR3 is CASSLGRGYEQYF. The CDR3 DNA follows: TGTGCCAGCAGCCTGGGACGGGGCTACGAGCAGTACTTC.

The chain couples TRBV7-2 to TRBJ2-7, with D hard to call. CDR1 and CDR2 from the germline V gene are SGHTA and FQGNSA. V lost 1 base and J 2 bases, leaving 6 bases between the germline ends. The CDR3 contains 13 residues. The CDR3 region is CASSLDRAYEQYF. CDR3 sequence (DNA): TGTGCCAGCAGCTTAGACAGAGCCTACGAGCAGTACTTC.

The chain uses TRBV7-9 and TRBJ2-1; D is unresolved. Trimming took off 5 bases at V and 0 bases at J, with 14 bases between the two ends. The germline V gene has CDR1 SEHNR and CDR2 FQNEAQ (reference sequence). The CDR3 runs to 16 residues. The CDR3 is CASSLLYLSSYNEQFF. DNA for the CDR3: TGTGCCAGCAGCCTCCTTTACCTGAGCTCCTACAATGAGCAGTTCTTC.

The chain uses TRBV3-1 (or the pseudogene TRBV3-2) and TRBJ1-6; D gene uncertain. The CDR3 loop spans 13 amino acids. V lost 2 bases and J 10 bases, leaving 9 bases between the germline ends. The germline V gene has CDR1 LGHDT and CDR2 YNNKEL (reference sequence). CDR3 bases: TGTGCCAGCAGCCAACCGGGAGAGTCACCCCTCCACTTT. Translating gives CASSQPGESPLHF.

The rearrangement links TRBV7-9 to TRBJ2-1, with 11 bases identical to TRBD1. The germline V gene encodes CDR1 SEHNR and CDR2 FQNEAQ (reference sequence). V lost 3 bases, J lost 7 bases, and 5 bases stayed unmatched. This CDR3 has 15 amino acids. Here the CDR3 reads CASSFGQGARNEQFF. The CDR3 DNA is TGTGCCAGCAGCTTTGGACAGGGGGCTAGAAATGAGCAGTTCTTC.

The chain employs TRBV14 and TRBJ1-1; 7 bases agree with TRBD1. The CDR3 extends over 15 amino acids. The junction had 11 bases not matched to a gene; V was cut back by 0 bases and J by 10 bases. Per the germline V gene, CDR1 is SGHDN and CDR2 is FVKESK. CDR3 region: CASSQDDREVQGAFF. CDR3 in DNA: TGTGCCAGCAGCCAAGACGACAGGGAAGTACAAGGAGCTTTCTTT.

The chain couples TRBV3-1 (or the pseudogene TRBV3-2) to TRBJ2-4, with D uncertain. The CDR3 consists of 14 residues. The germline CDR1 and CDR2 sequences are LGHDT and YNNKEL (reference sequence). Trimming stripped 4 bases from V and 3 bases from J, with 10 bases between. CDR3 loop: CASSPWTGKNIQYF. The CDR3 bases are TGTGCCAGCAGCCCCTGGACCGGCAAAAACATTCAGTACTTC.

This chain connects TRBV29-1 to TRBJ1-1; 7 bases match TRBD1. This CDR3 is built from 12 residues. Germline V gene data show CDR1 as SQVTM and CDR2 as ANQGSEA. V lost 6 bases and J lost 4; bases outside the gene matches: 5. The CDR3 nucleotides are TGCAGCGTAGACAGGGCAGGCACTGAAGCTTTCTTT. It is translated as CSVDRAGTEAFF.

This clone has just a few counts. At one end, the junction sequence differs from germline, possibly due to a read error. The chain joins TRBV7-7 to TRBJ2-2; TRBD2 matches at 7 bases. The germline V gene encodes CDR1 SSHAT and CDR2 FNYEAQ (reference sequence). The CDR3 has 14 amino acids. CDR3 sequence (DNA): TGTGCTAGCAGCTTAGGACTAGACGGCGGGGAGCTGTTTTTT. This gives the protein CASSLGLDGGELFF.

The chain is built from TRBV10-3 and TRBJ2-7; possibly TRBD2 for D (6 bases). CDR1 and CDR2 (germline): ENHRY, SYGVKD. The CDR3 sequence is 14 residues long. V lost 10 bases and J 1 base, leaving 17 bases between the germline ends. The CDR3: CATTGLSPSYEQYF. The DNA of the CDR3 is TGTGCCACGACTGGACTATCTCCTTCCTACGAGCAGTACTTC.

The table lists this clone with a count of one. V is TRBV29-1 and J is TRBJ2-3, with 10 nucleotides matching TRBD2. CDR1 and CDR2 from the germline V gene are SQVTM and ANQGSEA. The V gene end was trimmed by 7 bases and the J gene end by 6 bases; junction bases not matched to a gene: 7. The CDR3 extends over 13 amino acids. In DNA, the CDR3 is TGCAGCGCCAGGACTAGCGGCGGCGATACGCAGTATTTT. It yields the protein CSARTSGGDTQYF.

The chain is built from TRBV6-2 or TRBV6-3 and TRBJ1-1, with TRBD1 matching over 8 bases. V shed 2 bases and J 4 bases; nucleotides not matched to a gene: 3. CDR3 length: 14 residues. Germline assignment: CDR1 MNHEY and CDR2 SVGEGT. CDR3 sequence: CASSYDRGGTEAFF. The DNA for the CDR3 is TGTGCCAGCAGTTACGACAGGGGTGGCACTGAAGCTTTCTTT.

This chain joins TRBV4-3 and TRBJ1-4, with a weak D call TRBD1 (6 bases). CDR3 length: 14 residues. In germline, CDR1 is LGHNA, CDR2 YSLEER. V was pared by 1 base and J by 6 bases, with 9 bases between. The CDR3 DNA is TGCGCCAGCAGCCAAGGGGGGGCTGATGAAAAACTGTTTTTT. Translation gives CASSQGGADEKLFF.

The chain is built from TRBV23-1 and TRBJ1-5; 9 bases match TRBD1. TRBV23-1 is annotated as an ORF whose role is uncertain. This CDR3 has 16 residues. The V and J ends lost 6 bases and 1 base, in that order; junction bases with no gene match: 7. CDR3 bases: TGCGCCAGCAGCCGAACAGGGGGCGTAAGCAATCAGCCCCAGCATTTT. Its translation is CASSRTGGVSNQPQHF.

The V gene is TRBV3-1 (or the pseudogene TRBV3-2), the J gene TRBJ1-2, with D hard to call. CDR3 length equals 12 residues. The germline V gene encodes CDR1 LGHDT and CDR2 YNNKEL (reference sequence). V lost 0 bases to trimming and J lost 4 bases, with 3 bases between them. The DNA for the CDR3 is TGTGCCAGCAGCCAAGATCGCTATGGCTACACCTTC. Translation gives CASSQDRYGYTF.

The CDR3 region has the DNA TGTGCCAGCAGCTCTGGATGGGGGCGCACTAATTCACCCCTCCACTTT. It codes for CASSSGWGRTNSPLHF. This sequence joins TRBV5-6 and TRBJ1-6; TRBD1 is a possible D gene (6 bases). CDR1 is SGHDT and CDR2 is YYEEEE in the germline V gene. The CDR3 is 16 residues long. The V gene lost 3 bases and the J gene lost 6 bases, with 16 bases spanning the gap.

This chain links TRBV7-2 with TRBJ2-7, with 8 bases fitting TRBD1. CDR3 length equals 15 residues. Losses at the gene ends were 1 base for V and 6 bases for J; bases not matched to a gene: 8. Germline V gene data show CDR1 as SGHTA and CDR2 as FQGNSA. For the CDR3, the DNA is TGTGCCAGCAGCTTAGGGCAGGGGGCGACCGGCGAGCAGTACTTC. Translation gives CASSLGQGATGEQYF.

The chain combines TRBV4-3 with TRBJ2-5; D may correspond to TRBD1 or TRBD2 (5 bases each). This CDR3 spans 15 amino acids. Germline V gives CDR1 LGHNA, CDR2 YSLEER. The V end was cut by 0 bases, the J end by 4 bases, with 12 bases between. DNA for the CDR3: TGCGCCAGCAGCCAAGATGCGAGGGGCGGAGAGACCCAGTACTTC. Amino acid sequence: CASSQDARGGETQYF.

This clone has a handful of counts. V is TRBV6-1 and J is TRBJ2-6; D gene ambiguous. The CDR3 runs to 16 residues. V lost 4 bases, J lost 0 bases, and 10 bases lay in between. CDR1 is MNHNS and CDR2 is SASEGT in the germline V gene. The CDR3: CASSAGSISGANVLTF. The CDR3 nucleotides are TGTGCCAGCAGTGCGGGCTCGATCTCTGGGGCCAACGTCCTGACTTTC.